Shown below are 3 T cell receptor beta chains from a single sample sequenced in a study of T-cell memory formation after mild COVID-19. Using its own MiXCR run on the 5' RACE reads, TCRdb lists one record per CDR3 protein. The sample carries some 82,000 distinct CDR3 sequences, roughly 13% recorded once. The sequenced material came from PBMCs or a T cell subset sorted from them (not recorded which). Receptor source: a man aged 18 to 29 who had mild COVID-19 (a few samples of this study predate the infection). Cell type and time point are not known.

This clonotype was counted between two and nine times. CDR3 sequence reads: CSAQGGTGHSHEQFF. The CDR3 region has the DNA TGCAGCGCTCAAGGGGGGACAGGCCACTCCCATGAGCAGTTCTTC. V gene TRBV29-1 combines with J gene TRBJ2-1; 8 bases fit TRBD1. The germline V gene encodes CDR1 SQVTM and CDR2 ANQGSEA. The CDR3 is made up of 15 amino acids. The V segment lost 7 bases and the J segment 8 bases; nucleotides outside the gene matches: 16.

The V and J genes are TRBV7-9 and TRBJ2-5; 9 bases are shared with TRBD1. The CDR3 spans 15 residues. V dropped 3 bases and J dropped 2; count of bases not matched to a gene: 4. Looked up from germline, CDR1 is SEHNR and CDR2 is FQNEAQ (reference sequence). CDR3 residues: CASSLGQGVQETQYF. The CDR3 bases are TGTGCCAGCAGCTTGGGACAGGGTGTTCAAGAGACCCAGTACTTC.

The chain uses TRBV7-6 and TRBJ2-7, with TRBD2 as a possible D gene (6 bases). CDR3 length equals 15 residues. The germline V gene encodes CDR1 SGHVS and CDR2 FNYEAQ. The V and J ends lost 5 bases and 0 bases respectively, with 14 bases between them. The CDR3 nucleotides read TGTGCCAGCAGCCCCTGGCGGGGCAGCTCCTACGAGCAGTACTTC. Translated, it gives CASSPWRGSSYEQYF. Full variable domain (missing parts from reference TRBV7-6 and TRBJ2-7): GAGVSQSPRYKVTKRGQDVALRCDPISGHVSLYWYRQALGQGPEFLTYFNYEAQQDKSGLPNDRFSAERPEGSISTLTIQRTEQRDSAMYRCASSPWRGSSYEQYFGPGTRLTVT.